The clone carrying this T cell receptor (beta chain) was counted once. As yet, its antigen is unknown. Between the trimmed V and J ends, which lost 7 bases and 4 bases, there was a span of 17 bases. Germline CDR1 is LNHNV and CDR2 is YYDKDF (reference sequence). This CDR3 contains 15 residues. Libraries were prepared by immunoSEQ multiplex PCR; TCRdb keeps only in-frame clonotypes and omits some of them. The data show around 45,000 clones, with around nine tenths seen just once and 1.1% held by the top ten. The sample belongs to a study of OX40 agonist ivuxolimab in advanced cancers. In the study overall: Ivuxolimab was delivered to patients intravenously every 2 weeks at doses spanning 0.01 to 10 mg/kg. Overall study results and limits: Dose levels from 0.1 to 3.0 mg/kg saw CD4+ and CD8+ blood T cells expand clonally by week 6.

The chain combines TRBV15 with TRBJ2-1, with D tentatively TRBD1 or TRBD2 (5 bases each). The sequence derives from an adult with an advanced solid tumor such as melanoma, head and neck, liver or kidney cancer. The material was CD4+ or CD8+ T cells sorted from blood, obtained in a trial of the OX40 agonist ivuxolimab. The DNA for the CDR3 is TGTGCCACCACACCGGGACGTAGTCCTTACAATGAGCAGTTCTTC. This encodes CATTPGRSPYNEQFF.